This T cell receptor (beta chain) was recorded in a study of shared clonotypes between healthy human individuals. Study in general: A few men and a couple of women, aged 18 to 49, were donors.

Each of the donors was a healthy adult who was HIV-negative and had not had a recent acute infection or vaccination. Donors comprised only Caucasian adults living in Nashville, Tennessee. Deletions cut 1 base from V and 7 bases from J, with 10 bases between. The germline V gene encodes CDR1 SGHTA and CDR2 FQGTGA. This CDR3 is 14 amino acids long. Each PCR replicate run on unsorted PBMC took in 300 ng DNA, roughly 32,000 T cell genomes. This table comes from immunoSEQ multiplex PCR, and its TCRdb copy is limited to in-frame clones, with some not included. Among about 470,000 clones, roughly 80% were seen once, and the ten largest hold about 13%.

The rearrangement links TRBV7-3 to TRBJ2-2; D is perhaps TRBD2 (5 bases). The sequence came from a woman between 40 and 50 years old in good health. Some clones in this sample may be carry-over from other donors' samples. Sample: PBMCs. This CDR3 reads CASSLSNSGGELFF. CDR3 DNA: TGTGCCAGCAGCTTAAGCAACAGCGGCGGGGAGCTGTTTTTT.